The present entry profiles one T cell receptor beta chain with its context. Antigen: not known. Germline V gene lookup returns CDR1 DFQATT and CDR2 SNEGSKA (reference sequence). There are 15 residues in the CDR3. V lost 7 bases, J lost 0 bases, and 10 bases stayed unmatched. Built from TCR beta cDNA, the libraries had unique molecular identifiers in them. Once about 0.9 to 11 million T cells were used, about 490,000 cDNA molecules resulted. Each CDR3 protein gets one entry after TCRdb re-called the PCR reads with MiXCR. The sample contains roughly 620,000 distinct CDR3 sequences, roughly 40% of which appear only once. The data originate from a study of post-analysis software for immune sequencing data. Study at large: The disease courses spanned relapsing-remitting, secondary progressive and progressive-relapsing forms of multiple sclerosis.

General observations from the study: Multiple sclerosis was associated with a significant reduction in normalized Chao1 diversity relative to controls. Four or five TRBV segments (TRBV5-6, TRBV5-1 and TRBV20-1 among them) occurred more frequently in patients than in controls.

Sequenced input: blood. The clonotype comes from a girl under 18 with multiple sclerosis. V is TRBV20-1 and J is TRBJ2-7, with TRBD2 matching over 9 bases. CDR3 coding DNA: TGCAGTGTAGGTTCCCCTAGCGGGGACTCCTACGAGCAGTACTTC. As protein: CSVGSPSGDSYEQYF.